This T cell receptor (beta chain) originates from a study of blood T cells in healthy people across ages. The use of a sample-barcoded 5' primer and a J-beta primer mix characterized a second PCR of roughly 7 to 11 cycles. A template-switch adaptor that had 12 random nucleotides put a tag on each cDNA molecule. TCRdb recomputed calls from the 5' RACE reads with MiXCR, one row per CDR3 protein. The sample lists about 1,000,000 distinct CDR3 sequences; 45% were seen once. To note about this clonotype: Its antigen is undetermined.

Overall study results and limits: Higher naive T cell percentage went strongly together with higher TCR beta diversity.

The sequence was obtained from a woman aged 55-69 years in good health. The sample was blood.

CDR3 DNA: TGTGCCAGCAGCCTGAGGACTAGCGGTTGGGGGTTGGAGACCCAGTACTTC. Translation: CASSLRTSGWGLETQYF. J is TRBJ2-7 and V is TRBV14; 10 nucleotides match TRBD2. The DNA end is a closer match to TRBJ2-5, so the J assignment may be wrong. CDR1 is SGHDN and CDR2 is FVKESK in the germline V gene. The CDR3 contains 17 residues.